This TCR beta chain appears in the sequencing data of a study of technical replicates of blood from a handful of donors. Repertoires were generated with immunoSEQ multiplex PCR, while TCRdb's copy carries only in-frame clones and drops some. The data contain under 85,000 clones, 90% to 95% of them seen just once; the ten biggest clones take up 0.41%. Germline V lookup: CDR1 SNHLY, CDR2 FYNNEI. The CDR3 sequence is 13 residues long. Trimming removed 6 bases from V and 8 bases from J; junction bases left unmatched: 9. The sequenced sample was T cells isolated from PBMCs. This clonotype originated in a human donor in good health. V and J are TRBV2 and TRBJ1-2, with TRBD1 identical over 7 bases. CDR3 region: CASRAWDRFGYTF. The CDR3 coding sequence is TGTGCCAGCAGAGCGTGGGACAGATTCGGCTACACCTTC.